The 30 T cell receptor beta chains listed next were all sequenced from one sample in a study of blood T cell repertoires in COVID-19. Some clones are missing from TCRdb's copy, which holds only in-frame ones; the method was immunoSEQ multiplex PCR. The profile shows 350,000 or so clones, approximately 88% of them singletons. Sequences were obtained from peripheral blood. The receptors were sampled from a woman aged 25 to 39 with COVID-19, enrolled during active disease.

This clone was seen more than once but under ten times. The V call is TRBV7-9, the J call TRBJ2-2; 7 nucleotides line up with TRBD1. Trimming removed 4 bases from V and 4 bases from J; junction bases left unmatched: 3. Per the germline V gene, CDR1 is SEHNR and CDR2 is FQNEAQ (reference sequence). This CDR3 is built from 14 residues. The CDR3 region has the DNA TGTGCCAGCAGCTCCGGGACAGCCACCGGGGAGCTGTTTTTT. Its protein product is CASSSGTATGELFF.

This chain joins TRBV28 and TRBJ1-6; TRBD1 agrees at 7 bases. This CDR3 contains 14 residues. V lost 5 bases to trimming and J lost 9 bases; unmatched junction nucleotides: 7. Germline CDR1 reads MDHEN; CDR2 reads SYDVKM. The CDR3 sequence is CASSLTGNRSPLHF. In nucleotides, the CDR3 is TGTGCCAGCAGTCTGACAGGGAATCGTTCACCCCTCCACTTT.

The rearrangement uses TRBV15 and TRBJ2-1; D possibly corresponds to TRBD2 (5 bases). The CDR3 consists of 16 residues. V gave up 0 bases and J gave up 2 bases, with 11 bases separating them. Per germline, CDR1 LNHNV and CDR2 YYDKDF (reference sequence). The CDR3 loop reads CATSRDPSGTYNEQFF. CDR3 DNA sequence: TGTGCCACCAGCAGAGATCCGAGCGGAACCTACAATGAGCAGTTCTTC.

This chain uses TRBV6-6 with TRBJ1-6; D unclear. V shed 7 bases and J shed 6 bases, with 10 bases lying between them. Per germline, CDR1 MNHNY and CDR2 SVGAGI (reference sequence). This CDR3 is built from 13 residues. CDR3 region: CASIPGGNSPLHF. Here the CDR3 DNA reads TGTGCCAGCATCCCGGGTGGTAATTCACCCCTCCACTTT.

This clone was detected only a few times. This chain links TRBV11-2 with TRBJ2-5; 7 bases align to TRBD1. V shed 5 bases, J shed 3 bases, and the junction held 12 bases outside the gene matches. In germline, CDR1 is SGHAT, CDR2 FQNNGV. This CDR3 is 16 amino acids long. This CDR3 reads CASSPRQGEIKETQYF. CDR3 bases: TGTGCCAGCAGCCCCCGGCAGGGGGAAATTAAAGAGACCCAGTACTTC. Full variable domain (missing parts from reference TRBV11-2 and TRBJ2-5): EAGVAQSPRYKIIEKRQSVAFWCNPISGHATLYWYQQILGQGPKLLIQFQNNGVVDDSQLPKDRFSAERLKGVDSTLKIQPAKLEDSAVYLCASSPRQGEIKETQYFGPGTRLLVL.

The chain carries TRBV27 and TRBJ1-5, with D maybe TRBD1 (5 bases). There are 14 residues in the CDR3. The germline V and J ends were trimmed by 5 bases and 9 bases, with 17 bases remaining between them. Looked up from germline, CDR1 is MNHEY and CDR2 is SMNVEV (reference sequence). Written as DNA, the CDR3 is TGTGCCAGCAGTCGCAACGGGGGGGGACGGCCCCAGCATTTT. Amino acid sequence: CASSRNGGGRPQHF.

This chain links TRBV15 with TRBJ1-4, with 10 bases lining up with TRBD1. Germline CDR1 reads LNHNV; CDR2 reads YYDKDF (reference sequence). This CDR3 contains 15 residues. J gave up 6 bases and V 4 bases, and 5 bases lay outside the gene matches. CDR3 amino acids: CATSTSGTGDEKLFF. For the CDR3, the DNA is TGTGCCACCAGCACATCCGGGACAGGGGATGAAAAACTGTTTTTT.

CDR3 bases: TGTGCCAGCAGCGCGGGTCAGGGGAGGGGTACAGATACGCAGTATTTT. It encodes CASSAGQGRGTDTQYF. This chain connects TRBV9 to TRBJ2-3, with TRBD2 as a possible D gene (7 bases). Deletions cut 3 bases from V and 3 bases from J, with 17 bases between. CDR1 and CDR2 (germline): SGDLS, YYNGEE. This CDR3 has 16 residues.

The chain combines TRBV11-1 with TRBJ2-3; tentatively, D is TRBD1 (6 bases). This CDR3 contains 14 residues. Germline V gene data show CDR1 as SGHAT and CDR2 as FQDESV (reference sequence). V shed 3 bases and J shed 1 base, with 8 bases lying between them. CDR3 sequence: CASSFSGGTDTQYF. CDR3 sequence (DNA): TGTGCCAGCAGCTTTTCAGGGGGCACAGATACGCAGTATTTT.

The V gene is TRBV5-3, the J gene TRBJ1-5, with a possible D match to TRBD1 (5 bases). Being an ORF, TRBV5-3 has a function that is uncertain. The CDR3 extends over 15 amino acids. Trimming removed 3 bases from V and 10 bases from J, with 20 bases in between. Written as DNA, the CDR3 is TGTGCCAGAAGCTGGACAAGGAACACCCAATACCCCCAGCATTTT. Amino acid sequence: CARSWTRNTQYPQHF.

The chain has TRBV6-5 and TRBJ2-7; 7 nucleotides line up with TRBD2. V was clipped by 2 bases and J by 2 bases; unmatched bases: 3. The CDR3 contains 14 residues. Germline CDR1 MNHEY, CDR2 SVGAGI. CDR3 DNA: TGTGCCAGCAGTTACGGCGGGAGTCCCTACGAGCAGTACTTC. As protein: CASSYGGSPYEQYF.

The rearrangement joins TRBV2 to TRBJ2-7; D gene unclear. Germline V gives CDR1 SNHLY, CDR2 FYNNEI. The CDR3 has 12 amino acids. The V and J ends lost 7 bases and 5 bases respectively, with 12 bases between them. The CDR3 DNA reads as TGTGCCAGCAAGAGCCGGTTCGACGAGCAGTACTTC. Translated: CASKSRFDEQYF.

This clone was found a few times. This chain links TRBV5-4 with TRBJ2-3; D call uncertain. This CDR3 is 17 amino acids long. Trimming stripped 4 bases from V and 0 bases from J, with 18 bases between. CDR1 and CDR2 from the germline V gene are SGHNT and YYREEE (reference sequence). The CDR3 reads CASSHDTDDGSTDTQYF. Here the CDR3 DNA reads TGTGCCAGCAGCCACGATACTGATGACGGGAGCACAGATACGCAGTATTTT. Looking up the rest from reference TRBV5-4 and TRBJ2-3 gives the full variable domain: ETGVTQSPTHLIKTRGQQVTLRCSSQSGHNTVSWYQQALGQGPQFIFQYYREEENGRGNFPPRFSGLQFPNYSSELNVNALELDDSALYLCASSHDTDDGSTDTQYFGPGTRLTVL.

As for this clone: Other nucleotide sequences in the sample specify the same CDR3. V and J are TRBV5-4 and TRBJ2-3; D is unclear. This CDR3 has 13 amino acids. V was clipped by 4 bases and J by 1 base, with 7 bases between them. In germline, CDR1 is SGHNT, CDR2 YYREEE (reference sequence). CDR3 residues: CASSLGGTDTQYF. The CDR3, as DNA: TGTGCCAGCAGCCTCGGAGGCACAGATACGCAGTATTTT.

The genes are TRBV19 and TRBJ1-2; TRBD1 matches 7 bases. Germline trimming cut 1 base from V and 7 bases from J; bases unmatched to any gene: 12. The germline V gene has CDR1 LNHDA and CDR2 SQIVND (reference sequence). This CDR3 has 16 residues. The CDR3 bases are TGTGCCAGTAGTATAGGCCCTGGGACAGAGGGTCCTGGCTACACCTTC. This gives the protein CASSIGPGTEGPGYTF.

The rearrangement joins TRBV18 to TRBJ1-1, with D hard to call. Per germline, CDR1 KGHSH and CDR2 LQKENI. Trimming removed 3 bases at V and 7 bases at J, with 12 bases between. The CDR3 covers 13 residues. The CDR3 coding sequence is TGTGCCAGCTCACCTTTAGCGGATGATGAAGCTTTCTTT. It is translated as CASSPLADDEAFF.

J is TRBJ1-1 and V is TRBV4-2; D ambiguous. CDR1 and CDR2 (germline): LGHNA, YNFKEQ. The CDR3 covers 15 residues. V gave up 0 bases and J gave up 4 bases, with 12 bases separating them. The CDR3 reads CASSQEARLLTEAFF. The CDR3 nucleotides read TGTGCCAGCAGCCAAGAGGCGCGACTACTCACTGAAGCTTTCTTT.

This clone has a single count. The gene calls are TRBV2 and TRBJ2-7, with D possibly being TRBD2 (6 bases). The germline CDR1 and CDR2 sequences are SNHLY and FYNNEI. This CDR3 has 15 amino acids. The V and J ends lost 2 bases and 0 bases respectively, with 11 bases between them. The CDR3 DNA is TGTGCCAGCAGTGAAAACCGGGGGAGCTCCTACGAGCAGTACGTC. Its translation is CASSENRGSSYEQYV.

The V gene is TRBV12-3 or TRBV12-4, the J gene TRBJ2-3; 8 bases are a match to TRBD1. The CDR3 runs 13 residues. The trim removed 5 bases at V and 5 bases at J, leaving 3 bases unmatched. The CDR3 DNA is TGTGCCAGCAGTATCACAGGGGGAGATACGCAGTATTTT. Protein product: CASSITGGDTQYF.

The chain recombines TRBV24-1 with TRBJ2-5; D possibly corresponds to TRBD2 (5 bases). CDR3 length: 16 amino acids. The germline V gene encodes CDR1 KGHDR and CDR2 SFDVKD. Trimming took off 3 bases at V and 5 bases at J, with 18 bases between the two ends. The CDR3 here is CATSDPARQSGETQYF. The CDR3 DNA reads TGTGCCACCAGTGATCCCGCTCGGCAATCGGGGGAGACCCAGTACTTC.

The chain links TRBV5-1 to TRBJ1-2; no reliable D call. V was clipped by 0 bases and J by 0 bases, with 9 bases between them. The germline V gene has CDR1 SGHRS and CDR2 YFSETQ. The CDR3 totals 15 residues. The CDR3 sequence is CASSLEESANYGYTF. DNA for the CDR3: TGCGCCAGCAGCTTGGAGGAGTCGGCTAACTATGGCTACACCTTC.

V and J are TRBV7-2 and TRBJ2-7; no reliable D call. The germline V gene encodes CDR1 SGHTA and CDR2 FQGNSA. V lost 1 base and J 2 bases, leaving 9 bases between the germline ends. The length of the CDR3 is 14 residues. The CDR3 reads CASSLGAGPYEQYF. CDR3 in DNA: TGTGCCAGCAGCTTAGGTGCTGGGCCCTACGAGCAGTACTTC. The full variable domain, rest sourced from reference TRBV7-2 and TRBJ2-7, is GAGVSQSPSNKVTEKGKDVELRCDPISGHTALYWYRQSLGQGLEFLIYFQGNSAPDKSGLPSDRFSAERTGGSVSTLTIQRTQQEDSAVYLCASSLGAGPYEQYFGPGTRLTVT.

This sequence joins TRBV4-2 and TRBJ2-3; 8 bases align to TRBD2. J was trimmed by 14 bases and V by 0 bases; bases with no gene match: 10. The CDR3 length is 14 residues. Germline V gene sequence: CDR1 LGHNA, CDR2 YNFKEQ. This chain's CDR3 is CASSQDPGGTISYF. The CDR3 region has the DNA TGTGCCAGCAGCCAAGATCCGGGGGGGACTATTTCGTATTTT.

This sequence joins TRBV11-3 and TRBJ1-1; the D is unclear. This CDR3 comprises 13 residues. Germline V CDR1 and CDR2: SGHNT, YENEEA. Trimming took off 3 bases at V and 9 bases at J, with 14 bases between the two ends. In nucleotides, the CDR3 is TGTGCCAGCAGCTTGTATCCGCGGGAAAAAGCTTTCTTT. Its translation: CASSLYPREKAFF.

This clone was seen just once. Other DNA sequences in this specimen translate into the identical CDR3. V and J are TRBV12-5 and TRBJ1-1, with D tentatively TRBD1 (5 bases). CDR3 length: 13 residues. Trimming stripped 3 bases from V and 2 bases from J, with 7 bases between. Germline V gene data show CDR1 as LGHNT and CDR2 as FRNRAP. The CDR3, as DNA: TGTGCTAGTGGTTTAACAGGAAACACTGAAGCTTTCTTT. This codes for CASGLTGNTEAFF.

The chain is built from TRBV5-1 and TRBJ2-7; unclear D gene. The CDR3 has 14 residues. The germline gives CDR1 SGHRS, CDR2 YFSETQ. Trimming took off 0 bases at V and 0 bases at J, with 7 bases between the two ends. In DNA, the CDR3 is TGCGCCAGCAGCTTGGGCCCTAGCTCCTACGAGCAGTACTTC. Translating it yields CASSLGPSSYEQYF.

The chain joins TRBV5-6 to TRBJ2-1, with a weak D call TRBD2 (6 bases). Germline CDR1 SGHDT, CDR2 YYEEEE. The CDR3 sequence is 14 residues long. Trimming pared 1 base from V and 8 bases from J, leaving 13 bases between. The CDR3 spells CASSLPGPGDEQFF. The CDR3 bases are TGTGCCAGCAGCTTGCCGGGGCCGGGGGATGAGCAGTTCTTC.

The rearrangement links TRBV6-5 to TRBJ1-4; TRBD1 matches at 8 bases. The CDR3 runs to 14 residues. With V trimmed by 3 bases and J by 8 bases, 5 bases remained unmatched. Looked up from germline, CDR1 is MNHEY and CDR2 is SVGAGI. DNA for the CDR3: TGTGCCAGCAGTTATGGGACAGGCGGCGAAAAACTGTTTTTT. Translating gives CASSYGTGGEKLFF.

The chain is built from TRBV18 and TRBJ1-2; the match to TRBD1 covers 8 bases. Germline CDR1 reads KGHSH; CDR2 reads LQKENI. The junction had 9 bases not matched to a gene; V was cut back by 1 base and J by 2 bases. The CDR3 covers 17 residues. The DNA for the CDR3 is TGTGCCAGCTCACCACGACAGGGGACAAGCCTCAACTATGGCTACACCTTC. It translates to CASSPRQGTSLNYGYTF.

This clone was recorded once. V usage is TRBV7-9 and J usage is TRBJ2-1; 12 bases fit TRBD2. The germline gives CDR1 SEHNR, CDR2 FQNEAQ (reference sequence). V was pared by 2 bases and J by 7 bases, with 3 bases of the junction left unmatched. CDR3 length: 15 residues. CDR3 in DNA: TGTGCCAGCAGCTTACTAGCGGGGGGGTGGAATGAGCAGTTCTTC. It encodes CASSLLAGGWNEQFF.